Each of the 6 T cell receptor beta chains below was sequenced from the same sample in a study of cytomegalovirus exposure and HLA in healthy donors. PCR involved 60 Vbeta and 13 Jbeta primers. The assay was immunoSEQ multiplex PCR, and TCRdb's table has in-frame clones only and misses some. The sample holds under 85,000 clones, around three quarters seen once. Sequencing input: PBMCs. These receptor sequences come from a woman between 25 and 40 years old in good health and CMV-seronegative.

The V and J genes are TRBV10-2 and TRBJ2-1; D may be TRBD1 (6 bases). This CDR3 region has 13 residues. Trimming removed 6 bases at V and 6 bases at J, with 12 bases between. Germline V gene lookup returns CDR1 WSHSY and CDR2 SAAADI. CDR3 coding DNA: TGCGCCAGCAGCGAGCAGGGGTTCAATGAGCAGTTCTTC. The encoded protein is CASSEQGFNEQFF.

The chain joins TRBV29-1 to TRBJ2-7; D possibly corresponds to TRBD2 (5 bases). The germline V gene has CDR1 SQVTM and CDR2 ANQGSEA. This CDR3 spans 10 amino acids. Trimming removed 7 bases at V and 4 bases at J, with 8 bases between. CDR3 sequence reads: CSGEGYEQYF. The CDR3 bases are TGCAGCGGAGAGGGTTACGAGCAGTACTTC.

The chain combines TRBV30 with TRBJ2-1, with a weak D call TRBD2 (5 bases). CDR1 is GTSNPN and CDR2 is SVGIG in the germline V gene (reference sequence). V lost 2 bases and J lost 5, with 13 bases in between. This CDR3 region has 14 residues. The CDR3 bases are TGTGCCTGGAGTAGGTCAGGACTCCACAATGAGCAGTTCTTC. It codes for CAWSRSGLHNEQFF.

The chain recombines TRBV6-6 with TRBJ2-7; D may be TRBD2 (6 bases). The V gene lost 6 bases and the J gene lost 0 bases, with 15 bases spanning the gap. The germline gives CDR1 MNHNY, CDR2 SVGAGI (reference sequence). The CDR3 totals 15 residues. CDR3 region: CASRTPGVGSYEQYF. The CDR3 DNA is TGTGCCAGCAGGACACCGGGGGTCGGCTCCTACGAGCAGTACTTC.

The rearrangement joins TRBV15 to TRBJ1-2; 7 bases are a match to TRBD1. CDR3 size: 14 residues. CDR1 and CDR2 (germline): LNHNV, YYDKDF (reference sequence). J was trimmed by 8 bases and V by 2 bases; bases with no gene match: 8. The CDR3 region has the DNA TGTGCCACCAGCAGAAACGGACAGGAGGAGGGCTACACCTTC. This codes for CATSRNGQEEGYTF.

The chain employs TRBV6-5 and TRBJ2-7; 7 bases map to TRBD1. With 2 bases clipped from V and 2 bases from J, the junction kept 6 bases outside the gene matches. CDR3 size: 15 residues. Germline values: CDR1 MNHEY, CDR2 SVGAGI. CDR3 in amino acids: CASSYAPGQTYEQYF. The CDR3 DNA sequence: TGTGCCAGCAGTTACGCGCCGGGACAGACCTACGAGCAGTACTTC.